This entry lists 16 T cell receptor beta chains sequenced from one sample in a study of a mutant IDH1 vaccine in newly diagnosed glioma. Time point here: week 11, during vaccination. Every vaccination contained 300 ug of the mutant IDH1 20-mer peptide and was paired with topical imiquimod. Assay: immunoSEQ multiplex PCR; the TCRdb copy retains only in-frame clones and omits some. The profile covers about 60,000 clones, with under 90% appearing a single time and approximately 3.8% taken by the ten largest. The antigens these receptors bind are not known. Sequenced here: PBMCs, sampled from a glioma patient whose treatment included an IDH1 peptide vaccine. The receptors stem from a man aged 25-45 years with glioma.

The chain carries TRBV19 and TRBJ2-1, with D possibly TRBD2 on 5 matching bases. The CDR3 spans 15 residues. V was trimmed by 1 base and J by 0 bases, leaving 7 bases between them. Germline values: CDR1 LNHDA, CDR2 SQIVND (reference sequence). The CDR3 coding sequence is TGTGCCAGTAGTATAGTAACTAGCTCCTACAATGAGCAGTTCTTC. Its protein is CASSIVTSSYNEQFF. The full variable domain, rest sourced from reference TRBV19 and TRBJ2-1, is DGGITQSPKYLFRKEGQNVTLSCEQNLNHDAMYWYRQDPGQGLRLIYYSQIVNDFQKGDIAEGYSVSREKKESFPLTVTSAQKNPTAFYLCASSIVTSSYNEQFFGPGTRLTVL.

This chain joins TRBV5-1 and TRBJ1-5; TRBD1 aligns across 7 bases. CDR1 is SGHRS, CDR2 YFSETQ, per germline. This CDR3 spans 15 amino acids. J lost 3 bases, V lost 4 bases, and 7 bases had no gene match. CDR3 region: CASSASGGPNQPQHF. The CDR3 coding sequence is TGCGCCAGCAGCGCATCAGGGGGGCCCAATCAGCCCCAGCATTTT.

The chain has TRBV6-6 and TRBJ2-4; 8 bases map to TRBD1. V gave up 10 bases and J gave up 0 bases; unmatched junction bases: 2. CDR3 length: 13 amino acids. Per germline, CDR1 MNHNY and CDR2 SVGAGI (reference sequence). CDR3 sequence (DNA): TGTGCCACCAGGGGGCTAGCCAAAAACATTCAGTACTTC. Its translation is CATRGLAKNIQYF.

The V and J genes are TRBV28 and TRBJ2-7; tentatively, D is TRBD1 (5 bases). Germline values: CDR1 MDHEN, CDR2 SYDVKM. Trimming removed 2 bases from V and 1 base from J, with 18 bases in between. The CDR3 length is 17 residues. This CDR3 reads CASSLDRQKILSYEQYF. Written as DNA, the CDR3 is TGTGCCAGCAGTTTAGACCGACAGAAGATCCTTTCCTACGAGCAGTACTTC. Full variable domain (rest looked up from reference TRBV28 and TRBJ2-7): DVKVTQSSRYLVKRTGEKVFLECVQDMDHENMFWYRQDPGLGLRLIYFSYDVKMKEKGDIPEGYSVSREKKERFSLILESASTNQTSMYLCASSLDRQKILSYEQYFGPGTRLTVT.

The CDR3 here is CASVPGQQIAFF. The CDR3 DNA reads as TGTGCCAGCGTACCGGGACAGCAAATTGCTTTCTTT. J is TRBJ1-1 and V is TRBV2, with TRBD1 identical over 7 bases. The CDR3 runs to 12 residues. CDR1 and CDR2 (germline): SNHLY, FYNNEI. V trimming: 8 bases; J trimming: 11 bases; junction bases outside the gene matches: 11.

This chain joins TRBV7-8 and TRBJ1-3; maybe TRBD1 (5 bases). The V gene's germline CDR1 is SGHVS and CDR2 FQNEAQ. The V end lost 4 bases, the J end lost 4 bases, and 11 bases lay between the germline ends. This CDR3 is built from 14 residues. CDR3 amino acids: CASSSLTVGNTIYF. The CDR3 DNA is TGTGCCAGCAGCTCACTGACAGTAGGAAACACCATATATTTT. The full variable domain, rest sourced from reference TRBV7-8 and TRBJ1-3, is GAGVSQSPRYKVAKRGQDVALRCDPISGHVSLFWYQQALGQGPEFLTYFQNEAQLDKSGLPSDRFFAERPEGSVSTLKIQRTQQEDSAVYLCASSSLTVGNTIYFGEGSWLTVV.

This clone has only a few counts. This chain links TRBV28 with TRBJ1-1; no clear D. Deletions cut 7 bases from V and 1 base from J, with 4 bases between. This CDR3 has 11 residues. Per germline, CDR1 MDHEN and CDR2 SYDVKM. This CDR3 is CASITNTEAFF. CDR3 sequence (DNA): TGTGCCAGCATCACGAACACTGAAGCTTTCTTT.

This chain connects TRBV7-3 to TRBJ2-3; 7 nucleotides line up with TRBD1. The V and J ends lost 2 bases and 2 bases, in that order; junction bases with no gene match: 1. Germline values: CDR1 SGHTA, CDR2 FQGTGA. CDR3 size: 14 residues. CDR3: CASSLGTATDTQYF. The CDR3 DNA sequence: TGTGCCAGCAGCTTAGGGACAGCCACAGATACGCAGTATTTT. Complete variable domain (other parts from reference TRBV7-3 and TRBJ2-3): GAGVSQTPSNKVTEKGKYVELRCDPISGHTALYWYRQSLGQGPEFLIYFQGTGAADDSGLPNDRFFAVRPEGSVSTLKIQRTERGDSAVYLCASSLGTATDTQYFGPGTRLTVL.

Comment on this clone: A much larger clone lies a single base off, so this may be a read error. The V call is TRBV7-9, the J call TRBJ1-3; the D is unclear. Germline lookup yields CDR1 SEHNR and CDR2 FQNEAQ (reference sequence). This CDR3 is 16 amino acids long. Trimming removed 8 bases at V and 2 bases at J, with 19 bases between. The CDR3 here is CASGSRQPKPGNTIYF. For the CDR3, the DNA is TGTGCCAGCGGCTCTAGACAACCTAAACCTGGAAACACCATATATTTT.

CDR3 nucleotide sequence: TGCGCCAGCAGCTTGGGTTCAGAGGGCAATGAGCAGTTCTTC. As protein: CASSLGSEGNEQFF. The rearrangement links TRBV5-1 to TRBJ2-1, with D maybe TRBD2 (5 bases). The germline V and J ends were trimmed by 0 bases and 6 bases, with 10 bases remaining between them. This CDR3 comprises 14 residues. The germline V gene has CDR1 SGHRS and CDR2 YFSETQ. The full variable domain, completed using reference TRBV5-1 and TRBJ2-1, is KAGVTQTPRYLIKTRGQQVTLSCSPISGHRSVSWYQQTPGQGLQFLFEYFSETQRNKGNFPGRFSGRQFSNSRSEMNVSTLELGDSALYLCASSLGSEGNEQFFGPGTRLTVL.

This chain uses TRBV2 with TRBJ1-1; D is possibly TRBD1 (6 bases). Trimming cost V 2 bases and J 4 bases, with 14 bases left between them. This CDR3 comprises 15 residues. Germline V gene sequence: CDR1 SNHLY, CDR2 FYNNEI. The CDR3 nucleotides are TGTGCCAGCAGTGAAAACAGGGTCCAGGGCACTGAAGCTTTCTTT. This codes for CASSENRVQGTEAFF.

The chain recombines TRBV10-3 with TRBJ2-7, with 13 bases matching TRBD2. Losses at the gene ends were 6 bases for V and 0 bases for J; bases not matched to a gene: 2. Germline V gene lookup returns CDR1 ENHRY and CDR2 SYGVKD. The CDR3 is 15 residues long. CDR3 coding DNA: TGTGCCATCAGGGGGACTAGCGGGGACTCCTACGAGCAGTACTTC. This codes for CAIRGTSGDSYEQYF.

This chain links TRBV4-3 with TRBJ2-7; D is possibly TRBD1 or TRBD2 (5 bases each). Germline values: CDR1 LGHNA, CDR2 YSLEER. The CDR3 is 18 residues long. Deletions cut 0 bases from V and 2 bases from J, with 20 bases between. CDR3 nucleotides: TGCGCCAGCAGCCAAGAAGAGGGGCGCAACTTTGGGCCCTACGAGCAGTACTTC. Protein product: CASSQEEGRNFGPYEQYF.

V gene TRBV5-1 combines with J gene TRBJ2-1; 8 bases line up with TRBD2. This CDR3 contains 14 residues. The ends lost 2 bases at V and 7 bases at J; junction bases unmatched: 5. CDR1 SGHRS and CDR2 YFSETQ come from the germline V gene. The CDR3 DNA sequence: TGCGCCAGCAGCTTTTACGGGGGGGAAAATGAGCAGTTCTTC. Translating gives CASSFYGGENEQFF.

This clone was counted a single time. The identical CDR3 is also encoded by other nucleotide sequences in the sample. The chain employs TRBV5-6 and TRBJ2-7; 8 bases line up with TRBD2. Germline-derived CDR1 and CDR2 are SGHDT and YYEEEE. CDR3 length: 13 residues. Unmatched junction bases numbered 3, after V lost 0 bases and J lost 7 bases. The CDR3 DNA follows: TGTGCCAGCAGCTTGGGGACGGGAGGGGAGCAGTACTTC. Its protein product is CASSLGTGGEQYF.

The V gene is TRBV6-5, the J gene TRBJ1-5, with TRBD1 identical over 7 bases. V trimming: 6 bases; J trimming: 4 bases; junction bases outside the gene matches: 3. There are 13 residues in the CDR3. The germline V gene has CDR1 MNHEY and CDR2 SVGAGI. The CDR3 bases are TGTGCCAGCAGCTGGGACAGAAATCAGCCCCAGCATTTT. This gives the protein CASSWDRNQPQHF.